What follows describes a single T cell receptor beta chain. This entry is derived from a study of control samples from healthy donors and cancer patients. Some clones are missing from TCRdb's copy, which holds only in-frame ones; the method was immunoSEQ multiplex PCR. The sample holds around 110,000 clones, about 88% seen once. V was trimmed by 7 bases and J by 7 bases, leaving 9 bases between them. CDR3 length: 12 residues. Germline V CDR1 and CDR2: KGHDR, SFDVKD. The gene calls are TRBV24-1 and TRBJ2-2; D is uncertain. Sequencing was done on a sample of blood. The receptor was derived from an older woman in good health. The CDR3 protein is CATRRRDGELFF. The CDR3 coding sequence is TGTGCCACCAGGCGGAGAGACGGGGAGCTGTTTTTT.